This T cell receptor beta chain was sequenced for a study of T cell responses to AZD1222 COVID-19 vaccine. Clones were sequenced by immunoSEQ multiplex PCR, and TCRdb holds only the in-frame ones, with some missing. The data contain approximately 92,000 clones, more than 75% of them singletons. Germline V gene lookup returns CDR1 MDHEN and CDR2 SYDVKM. The CDR3 is 13 residues long. The V end was cut by 3 bases, the J end by 10 bases, with 13 bases between. The material was peripheral blood, obtained on day 0 of AZD1222 vaccination. This receptor was taken from an adult in good health. The V and J genes are TRBV28 and TRBJ2-1; D is unresolved. CDR3 region: CASSFSLRPEQFF. Written as DNA, the CDR3 is TGTGCCAGCAGTTTCTCTTTGAGGCCGGAGCAGTTCTTC.